This T cell receptor beta chain is from a study of T cell changes during pregnancy in multiple sclerosis. The CDR3 extends over 12 amino acids. The germline V gene has CDR1 MNHNY and CDR2 SVGAGI (reference sequence). Trimming stripped 7 bases from V and 8 bases from J, with 14 bases between. Method: immunoSEQ multiplex PCR; TCRdb's copy keeps in-frame clones and lacks some. This sample yields around 70,000 clones, of which approximately 94% are seen a single time; approximately 2% belongs to the top ten. This TCR came from a female donor in good health, enrolled as a control in a pregnancy study. Here the sequenced sample was peripheral blood, taken in the second trimester of pregnancy. The chain has TRBV6-6 and TRBJ1-2; perhaps TRBD1 as D (6 bases). DNA for the CDR3: TGTGCCAGCACCATACAGGGCTCCGGCTACACCTTC. Protein: CASTIQGSGYTF.